This T cell receptor beta chain was identified in a study of cytomegalovirus exposure and HLA in healthy donors. The primer mix had 60 Vbeta and 13 Jbeta primers. The table came from immunoSEQ multiplex PCR; TCRdb's copy has only in-frame clones and leaves some out. The sample contains under 250,000 clones, more than 65% of which appear only once. This CDR3 contains 16 residues. V gave up 5 bases and J gave up 3 bases; unmatched junction bases: 10. Per the germline V gene, CDR1 is SGHTA and CDR2 is FQGTGA. This receptor was identified in a man aged 18 to 30 in good health and CMV-seronegative. The rearrangement links TRBV7-3 to TRBJ2-3; 8 bases align to TRBD2. The source material was PBMCs. The CDR3 region has the DNA TGTGCCAGCAGCCCCCGGGCGGGAGGAGGGACAGATACGCAGTATTTT. It specifies CASSPRAGGGTDTQYF.